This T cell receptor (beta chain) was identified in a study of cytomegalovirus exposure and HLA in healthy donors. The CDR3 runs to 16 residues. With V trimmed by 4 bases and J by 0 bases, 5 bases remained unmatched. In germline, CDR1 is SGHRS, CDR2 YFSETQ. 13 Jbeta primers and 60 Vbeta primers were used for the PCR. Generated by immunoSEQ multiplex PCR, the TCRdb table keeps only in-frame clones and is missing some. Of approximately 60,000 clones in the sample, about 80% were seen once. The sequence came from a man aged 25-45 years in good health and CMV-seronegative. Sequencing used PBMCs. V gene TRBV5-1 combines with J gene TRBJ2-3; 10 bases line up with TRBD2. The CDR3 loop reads CASSPGLADSTDTQYF. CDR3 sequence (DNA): TGCGCCAGCAGCCCAGGACTAGCGGATAGCACAGATACGCAGTATTTT.